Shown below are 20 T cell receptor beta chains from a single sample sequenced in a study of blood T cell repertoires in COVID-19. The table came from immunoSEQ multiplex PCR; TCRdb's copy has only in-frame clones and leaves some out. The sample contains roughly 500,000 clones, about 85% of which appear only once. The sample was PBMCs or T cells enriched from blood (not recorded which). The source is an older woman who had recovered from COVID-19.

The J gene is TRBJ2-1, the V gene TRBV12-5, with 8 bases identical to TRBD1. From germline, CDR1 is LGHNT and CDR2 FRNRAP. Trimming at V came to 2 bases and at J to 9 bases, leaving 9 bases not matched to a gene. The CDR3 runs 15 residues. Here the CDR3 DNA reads TGTGCTAGTGGTTTGTGGGCAGGGGGCAGGAGTGAGCAGTTCTTC. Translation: CASGLWAGGRSEQFF. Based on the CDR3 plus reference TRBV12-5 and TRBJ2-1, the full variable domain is DARVTQTPRHKVTEMGQEVTMRCQPILGHNTVFWYRQTMMQGLELLAYFRNRAPLDDSGMPKDRFSAEMPDATLATLKIQPSEPRDSAVYFCASGLWAGGRSEQFFGPGTRLTVL.

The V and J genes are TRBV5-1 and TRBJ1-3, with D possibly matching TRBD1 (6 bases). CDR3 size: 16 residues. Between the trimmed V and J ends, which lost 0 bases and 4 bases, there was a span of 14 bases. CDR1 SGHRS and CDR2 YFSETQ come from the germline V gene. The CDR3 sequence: CASSLGDTGRGNTIYF. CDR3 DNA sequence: TGCGCCAGCAGCTTGGGCGATACAGGGCGAGGAAACACCATATATTTT.

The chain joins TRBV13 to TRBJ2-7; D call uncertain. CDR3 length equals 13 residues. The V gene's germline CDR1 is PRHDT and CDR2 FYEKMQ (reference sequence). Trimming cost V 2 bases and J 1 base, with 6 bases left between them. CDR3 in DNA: TGTGCCAGCAGCTTAACGGGTTCCTACGAGCAGTACGTC. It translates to CASSLTGSYEQYV.

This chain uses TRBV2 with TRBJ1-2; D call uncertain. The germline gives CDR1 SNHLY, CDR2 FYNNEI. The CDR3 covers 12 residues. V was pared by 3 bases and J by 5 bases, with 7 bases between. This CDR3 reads CASSDLVYGYTF. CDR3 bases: TGTGCCAGCAGTGACCTAGTATATGGCTACACCTTC.

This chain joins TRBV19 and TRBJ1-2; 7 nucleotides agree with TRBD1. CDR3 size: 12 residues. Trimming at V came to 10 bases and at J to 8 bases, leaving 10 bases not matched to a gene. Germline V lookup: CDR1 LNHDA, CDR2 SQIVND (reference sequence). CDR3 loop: CATEGATGGYTF. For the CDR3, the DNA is TGTGCCACAGAGGGGGCCACGGGGGGCTACACCTTC.

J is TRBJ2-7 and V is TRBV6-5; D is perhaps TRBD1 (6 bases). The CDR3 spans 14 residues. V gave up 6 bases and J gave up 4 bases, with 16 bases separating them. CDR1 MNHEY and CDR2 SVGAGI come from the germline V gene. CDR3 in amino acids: CASSFSGTLYEQYF. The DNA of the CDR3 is TGTGCCAGCAGCTTCTCCGGGACACTATACGAGCAGTACTTC.

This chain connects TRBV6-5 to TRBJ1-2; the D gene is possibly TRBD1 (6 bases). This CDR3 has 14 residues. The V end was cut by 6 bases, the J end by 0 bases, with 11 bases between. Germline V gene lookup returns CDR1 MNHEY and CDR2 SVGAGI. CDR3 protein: CASSRGGSNYGYTF. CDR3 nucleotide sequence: TGTGCCAGCAGCCGGGGGGGCTCTAACTATGGCTACACCTTC.

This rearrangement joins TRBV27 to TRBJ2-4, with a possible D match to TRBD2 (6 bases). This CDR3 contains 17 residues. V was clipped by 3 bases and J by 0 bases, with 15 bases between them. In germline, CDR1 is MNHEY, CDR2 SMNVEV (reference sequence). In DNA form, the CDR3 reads TGTGCCAGCAGTTTGATGGGGCAGGGACTAGCCAAAAACATTCAGTACTTC. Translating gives CASSLMGQGLAKNIQYF.

CDR3 region: CATSGTSGANTDTQYF. Here the CDR3 DNA reads TGTGCCACCAGTGGTACTAGCGGGGCCAACACAGATACGCAGTATTTT. The gene calls are TRBV24-1 and TRBJ2-3; TRBD2 matches at 10 bases. CDR1 and CDR2 (germline): KGHDR, SFDVKD. V gave up 5 bases and J gave up 2 bases; unmatched junction bases: 6. This CDR3 has 16 residues.

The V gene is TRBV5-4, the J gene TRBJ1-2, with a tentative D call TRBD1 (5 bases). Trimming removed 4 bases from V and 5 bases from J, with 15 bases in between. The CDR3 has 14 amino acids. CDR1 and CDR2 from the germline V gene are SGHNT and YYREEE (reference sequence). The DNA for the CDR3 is TGTGCCAGCAGCCCGGACCAGGGAGGGTATGGCTACACCTTC. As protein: CASSPDQGGYGYTF.

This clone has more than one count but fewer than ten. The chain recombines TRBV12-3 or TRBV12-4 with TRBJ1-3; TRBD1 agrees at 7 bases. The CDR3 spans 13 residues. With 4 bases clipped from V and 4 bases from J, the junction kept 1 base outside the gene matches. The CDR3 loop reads CASSWGQGNTIYF. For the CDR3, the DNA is TGTGCCAGCAGTTGGGGACAGGGAAACACCATATATTTT.

As DNA, the CDR3 is TGTGCCAGCAGCTTCGGGACTCATACTAGCACAGATACGCAGTATTTT. This encodes CASSFGTHTSTDTQYF. The chain couples TRBV7-9 to TRBJ2-3, with a possible D match to TRBD2 (6 bases). Germline CDR1 reads SEHNR; CDR2 reads FQNEAQ (reference sequence). Trimming shortened V by 3 bases and J by 0 bases, and 13 bases separated the two germline ends. The CDR3 consists of 16 residues.

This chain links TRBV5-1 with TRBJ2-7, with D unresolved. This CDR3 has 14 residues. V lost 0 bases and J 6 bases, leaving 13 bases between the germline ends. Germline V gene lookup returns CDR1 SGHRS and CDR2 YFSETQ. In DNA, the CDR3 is TGCGCCAGCAGCTTGGTAGGTGGAGCCATCGAGCAGTACTTC. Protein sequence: CASSLVGGAIEQYF.

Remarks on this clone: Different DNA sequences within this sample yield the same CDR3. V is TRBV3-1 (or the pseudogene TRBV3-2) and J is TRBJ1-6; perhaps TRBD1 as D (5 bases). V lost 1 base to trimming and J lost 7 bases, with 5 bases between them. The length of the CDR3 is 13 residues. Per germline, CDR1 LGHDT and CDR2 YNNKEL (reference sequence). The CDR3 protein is CASSQAGNSPLHF. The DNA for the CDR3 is TGTGCCAGCAGCCAAGCAGGGAATTCACCCCTCCACTTT.

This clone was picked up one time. The CDR3: CASSLGQGRAGAFF. The CDR3 DNA follows: TGTGCCAGCAGTTTAGGACAGGGGAGGGCTGGGGCTTTCTTT. The chain has TRBV6-5 and TRBJ1-1; 9 nucleotides agree with TRBD1. This CDR3 has 14 residues. V lost 4 bases, J lost 11 bases, and 11 bases stayed unmatched. The germline V gene has CDR1 MNHEY and CDR2 SVGAGI.

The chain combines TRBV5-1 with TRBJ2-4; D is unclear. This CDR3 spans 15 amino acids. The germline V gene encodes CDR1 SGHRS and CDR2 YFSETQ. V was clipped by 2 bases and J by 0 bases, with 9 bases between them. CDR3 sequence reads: CASSLNSLAKNIQYF. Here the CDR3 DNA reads TGCGCCAGCAGCTTAAACAGCTTAGCCAAAAACATTCAGTACTTC.

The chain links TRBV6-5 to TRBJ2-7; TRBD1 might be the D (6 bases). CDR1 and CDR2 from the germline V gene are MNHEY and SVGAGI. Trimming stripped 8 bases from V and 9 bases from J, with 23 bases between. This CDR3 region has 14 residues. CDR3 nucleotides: TGTGCCAGCTTAGGGGCCTGGCAGGGGTTAGTGCAGTACTTC. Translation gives CASLGAWQGLVQYF.

Here the CDR3 reads CASGGGSNQPQHF. DNA for the CDR3: TGTGCTAGTGGAGGAGGAAGCAATCAGCCCCAGCATTTT. This chain uses TRBV12-5 with TRBJ1-5, with D hard to call. This CDR3 contains 13 residues. V was shortened by 6 bases and J by 1 base, with 7 bases between the two germline ends. Germline V lookup: CDR1 LGHNT, CDR2 FRNRAP.

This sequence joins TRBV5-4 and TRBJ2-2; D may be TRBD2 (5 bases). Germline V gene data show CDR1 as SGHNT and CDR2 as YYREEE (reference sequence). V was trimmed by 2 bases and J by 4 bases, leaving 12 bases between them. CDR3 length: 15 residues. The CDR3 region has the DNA TGTGCCAGCAGCTTATCGGGGAGTATCACCGGGGAGCTGTTTTTT. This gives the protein CASSLSGSITGELFF.

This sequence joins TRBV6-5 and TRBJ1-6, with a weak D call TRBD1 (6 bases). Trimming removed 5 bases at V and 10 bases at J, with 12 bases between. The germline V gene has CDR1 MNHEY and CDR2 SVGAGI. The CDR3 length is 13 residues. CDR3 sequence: CASSRDINSPLHF. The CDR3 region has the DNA TGTGCCAGCAGTAGGGACATTAACTCACCCCTCCACTTT.